This passage covers 5 T cell receptor beta chains from one sample sequenced in a study of blood T cells in healthy people across ages. PCR was performed a second time for about 7 to 11 cycles using a sample-barcoded 5' primer and a J-beta primer mix. TCRdb processed the 5' RACE reads anew with MiXCR; each CDR3 protein has one entry. The sample shows 600,000 to 800,000 distinct CDR3 sequences, over 40% of them seen only once. The sequenced material came from blood. The receptor set was obtained from a woman aged 80 or older in good health.

The CDR3 protein is CASSHDLSDTQYF. Here the CDR3 DNA reads TGTGCCAGCAGTCACGACTTATCAGATACGCAGTATTTT. V is TRBV2 and J is TRBJ2-3; D not resolved. The length of the CDR3 is 13 residues. Germline CDR1 SNHLY, CDR2 FYNNEI. V lost 5 bases and J 4 bases, leaving 10 bases between the germline ends.

This sequence joins TRBV12-3 or TRBV12-4 and TRBJ2-6; 8 nucleotides agree with TRBD1. Trimming removed 2 bases from V and 0 bases from J; junction bases left unmatched: 6. The CDR3 has 18 residues. Written as DNA, the CDR3 is TGTGCCAGCAGTTTACCCGGACAGGGCCGCTCTGGGGCCAACGTCCTGACTTTC. It codes for CASSLPGQGRSGANVLTF.

This clonotype has more than one count but fewer than ten. This sequence joins TRBV20-1 and TRBJ2-3; 12 bases map to TRBD2. From germline, CDR1 is DFQATT and CDR2 SNEGSKA (reference sequence). The CDR3 runs 16 residues. J gave up 5 bases and V 3 bases, and 9 bases lay outside the gene matches. CDR3 amino acids: CSASQTSGGRGDTQYF. The CDR3 DNA follows: TGCAGTGCTAGCCAGACTAGCGGGGGAAGAGGAGATACGCAGTATTTT.

The chain joins TRBV20-1 to TRBJ1-1, with a tentative D call TRBD1 (5 bases). The CDR3 covers 13 residues. The germline V gene has CDR1 DFQATT and CDR2 SNEGSKA (reference sequence). The germline V and J ends were trimmed by 2 bases and 5 bases, with 12 bases remaining between them. The chain's CDR3 is CSARTGGRTEAFF. The CDR3 DNA follows: TGCAGTGCTAGAACCGGGGGAAGAACTGAAGCTTTCTTT.

This clonotype has a count of ten or more. The chain links TRBV7-2 to TRBJ1-4; 7 bases match TRBD1. The CDR3 has 15 amino acids. From germline, CDR1 is SGHTA and CDR2 FQGNSA. After removal of 5 bases from V and 5 bases from J, the junction contained 8 bases not matched to a gene. The CDR3 nucleotides are TGTGCCAGCAGCCGGGGGGCAGGGGGAAATGAAAAACTGTTTTTT. Protein product: CASSRGAGGNEKLFF.